The rows below give T cell receptor beta chains drawn from one sample of a study of beta chain features in type 1 diabetes. Sequencing was performed with immunoSEQ multiplex PCR; in TCRdb, only in-frame clones are kept and a portion is missing. The sample has around 500,000 clones, 30% seen once. Sequences were obtained from naive CD4+ T cells from blood. These receptor sequences come from a man in his late teens or twenties in good health. The CDR3 runs from the conserved cysteine through the conserved F or W. The D gene is left open where the match is weak. Some rows have no size entry. The others give once, few or many, or a class for an expanded clone.

few,TRBJ2-5,12,TRBD1,TRBV29-1,CSAQGGQETQYF,TGCAGCGCACAGGGGGGCCAAGAGACCCAGTACTTC
once,TRBJ2-2,15,-,TRBV5-6,CASSSGTVNTGELFF,TGTGCCAGCAGCTCCGGGACCGTGAACACCGGGGAGCTGTTTTTT
-,TRBJ2-1,14,TRBD2,TRBV15,CATRGTSAFNEQFF,TGTGCCACCCGTGGGACTAGCGCCTTTAATGAGCAGTTCTTC
-,TRBJ2-1,16,-,TRBV7-9,CASSPSPPISYNEQFF,TGTGCCAGCAGCCCCAGTCCGCCGATTTCCTACAATGAGCAGTTCTTC
-,TRBJ1-2,15,-,TRBV15,CATSRGSDLGYGYTF,TGTGCCACCAGCAGAGGATCCGACCTGGGCTATGGCTACACCTTC
once,TRBJ2-7,13,TRBD2,TRBV5-4,CASSGGLANEQYF,TGTGCCAGCAGCGGAGGACTAGCAAACGAGCAGTACTTC
-,TRBJ2-5,15,TRBD2,TRBV30,CAWSVSWDYQETQYF,TGTGCCTGGAGTGTATCGTGGGACTATCAAGAGACCCAGTACTTC
-,TRBJ1-1,13,-,TRBV29-1,CSVGPKGRTEAFF,TGCAGCGTTGGACCAAAGGGACGCACTGAAGCTTTCTTT
few,TRBJ2-1,14,TRBD1,TRBV4-1,CASSQPGQGNEQFF,TGCGCCAGCAGCCAGCCGGGACAGGGCAATGAGCAGTTCTTC
few,TRBJ2-1,14,-,TRBV18,CASSPDISYNEQFF,TGTGCCAGCTCACCGGACATCTCCTACAATGAGCAGTTCTTC
few,TRBJ2-1,13,TRBD1,TRBV30,CAWIGTGINEQFF,TGTGCCTGGATCGGGACAGGGATAAATGAGCAGTTCTTC
-,TRBJ2-1,14,TRBD2,TRBV30,CAWSVLAGYNEQFF,TGTGCCTGGAGTGTGCTAGCGGGCTACAATGAGCAGTTCTTC
-,TRBJ1-1,14,-,TRBV7-3,CASSSYAGNTEAFF,TGTGCCAGCAGCTCGTACGCTGGGAACACTGAAGCTTTCTTT
few,TRBJ2-3,16,-,TRBV11-1,CASSPGAGGITDTQYF,TGTGCCAGCAGCCCGGGCGCGGGCGGAATCACAGATACGCAGTATTTT
few,TRBJ1-4,14,TRBD1,TRBV29-1,CSVSRTGSFEKLFF,TGCAGCGTTTCCCGGACAGGGTCGTTTGAAAAACTGTTTTTT
-,TRBJ2-1,16,-,TRBV4-2,CASSRDRAQPTDEQFF,TGTGCCAGCAGTCGAGACCGGGCCCAGCCAACAGATGAGCAGTTCTTC
-,TRBJ1-4,13,-,TRBV2,CASNVATNEKLFF,TGTGCCAGCAACGTAGCAACTAATGAAAAACTGTTTTTT
once,TRBJ1-5,16,-,TRBV23-1,CASSQFSPPSNQPQHF,TGCGCCAGCAGTCAATTCAGTCCCCCCAGCAATCAGCCCCAGCATTTT
few,TRBJ2-7,12,-,TRBV7-2,CASSFALNEQYF,TGTGCCAGCAGCTTTGCTTTGAACGAGCAGTACTTC
-,TRBJ1-2,15,TRBD1,TRBV4-1,CASSLPGQGNYGYTF,TGCGCCAGCAGCCTCCCCGGACAGGGCAACTATGGCTACACCTTC
-,TRBJ2-1,15,TRBD1,TRBV5-1,CASSRDSQNYNEQFF,TGCGCCAGCAGCCGGGACAGCCAAAACTACAATGAGCAGTTCTTC
-,TRBJ2-3,14,TRBD2,TRBV7-2,CASGTSGRTDTQYF,TGTGCCAGCGGGACTAGCGGGAGAACAGATACGCAGTATTTT
-,TRBJ2-5,16,-,TRBV5-6,CASSASPGTYTETQYF,TGTGCCAGCAGCGCCAGTCCCGGGACATATACAGAGACCCAGTACTTC
-,TRBJ1-1,11,-,TRBV4-1,CASSEGLEAFF,TGCGCCAGCAGCGAAGGACTGGAAGCTTTCTTT
-,TRBJ2-3,16,-,TRBV4-1,CASSQEAGDVTDTQYF,TGCGCCAGCAGCCAGGAAGCCGGAGACGTTACAGATACGCAGTATTTT
-,TRBJ2-6,15,-,TRBV9,CASSLTTSGANVLTF,TGTGCCAGCAGTCTTACAACTTCTGGGGCCAACGTCCTGACTTTC
few,TRBJ2-6,13,-,TRBV30,CAWSVPGANVLTF,TGTGCCTGGAGTGTCCCAGGGGCCAACGTCCTGACTTTC
few,TRBJ2-3,16,-,TRBV7-9,CASSLALGIRTDTQYF,TGTGCCAGCAGCTTAGCTCTAGGAATCCGCACAGATACGCAGTATTTT
-,TRBJ2-1,17,TRBD2,TRBV5-4,CASSLGPSGFSYNEQFF,TGTGCCAGCAGCTTGGGGCCTAGCGGGTTTTCCTACAATGAGCAGTTCTTC
few,TRBJ2-5,11,-,TRBV20-1,CSVLSLREQYF,TGCAGTGTTCTATCGCTACGAGAGCAGTACTTC
-,TRBJ2-2,15,TRBD1,TRBV15,CATSTLGQDTGELFF,TGTGCCACCAGCACGCTTGGACAGGACACCGGGGAGCTGTTTTTT
-,TRBJ2-3,16,TRBD2,TRBV15,CATSTRLAGVVDTQYF,TGTGCCACCAGCACAAGACTAGCGGGAGTAGTAGATACGCAGTATTTT
-,TRBJ2-5,12,-,TRBV29-1,CSSRLRQETQYF,TGCAGCTCCCGGTTGAGGCAAGAGACCCAGTACTTC
-,TRBJ2-1,21,TRBD1,TRBV18,CASSGYPDRGLAGPSYNEQFF,TGTGCCAGCTCCGGGTACCCGGACAGGGGGCTAGCGGGGCCCAGCTACAATGAGCAGTTCTTC
-,TRBJ2-7,16,TRBD1,TRBV11-2,CASSYDTGTGAYEQYF,TGTGCCAGCAGCTATGATACCGGGACAGGGGCCTACGAGCAGTACTTC
few,TRBJ1-1,13,-,TRBV29-1,CSVGTDSNTEAFF,TGCAGCGTGGGGACCGACTCGAACACTGAAGCTTTCTTT
-,TRBJ2-1,18,TRBD2,TRBV27,CASSFMGLAGRPGNEQFF,TGTGCCAGCAGTTTTATGGGACTAGCGGGACGCCCGGGTAATGAGCAGTTCTTC
once,TRBJ1-5,17,TRBD1,TRBV7-9,CASSTQLTGGIGQPQHF,TGTGCCAGCAGCACGCAATTGACAGGGGGGATTGGTCAGCCCCAGCATTTT
-,TRBJ2-1,15,TRBD2,TRBV30,CACQIAGGPLNEQFF,TGTGCCTGTCAGATAGCGGGAGGGCCCCTCAATGAGCAGTTCTTC
-,TRBJ1-5,15,TRBD1,TRBV29-1,CSVAQGALGNQPQHF,TGCAGCGTTGCACAGGGGGCGCTGGGCAATCAGCCCCAGCATTTT
-,TRBJ2-3,17,-,TRBV7-9,CASRSLRGPTLTDTQYF,TGTGCCAGCAGAAGCTTGAGGGGTCCGACCCTGACGGATACGCAGTATTTT
once,TRBJ2-7,14,-,TRBV9,CASSVGIVSYEQYF,TGTGCCAGCAGCGTCGGTATAGTCTCCTACGAGCAGTACTTC
-,TRBJ2-7,14,-,TRBV30,CAWRKPGSIYEQYF,TGTGCCTGGAGGAAGCCAGGGTCTATCTACGAGCAGTACTTC
-,TRBJ1-5,15,TRBD1,TRBV30,CAWSGDRASNQPQHF,TGTGCCTGGAGTGGGGACAGGGCATCGAATCAGCCCCAGCATTTT
few,TRBJ2-7,15,-,TRBV15,CATSREPRVEWEQYF,TGTGCCACCAGCAGAGAACCCCGCGTTGAATGGGAGCAGTACTTC
-,TRBJ2-7,15,-,TRBV19,CASSISLEGSYEQYF,TGTGCCAGTAGTATCTCGTTGGAGGGGTCCTACGAGCAGTACTTC
-,TRBJ2-5,15,-,TRBV30,CAWSRQGVGGETQYF,TGTGCCTGGAGTAGGCAGGGGGTGGGAGGAGAGACCCAGTACTTC
few,TRBJ1-2,13,-,TRBV28,CASRLTVNYGYTF,TGTGCCAGCAGACTGACAGTAAACTATGGCTACACCTTC
-,TRBJ2-3,13,-,TRBV15,CATSSLVGDTQYF,TGTGCCACCAGCAGCTTAGTTGGAGATACGCAGTATTTT
-,TRBJ1-2,12,-,TRBV30,CAWSDKPYGYTF,TGTGCCTGGAGTGATAAACCCTATGGCTACACCTTC
-,TRBJ2-3,14,-,TRBV29-1,CSVEGRGGTDTQYF,TGCAGCGTTGAAGGCAGGGGCGGCACAGATACGCAGTATTTT
-,TRBJ2-4,14,-,TRBV15,CATSRELAKNIQYF,TGTGCCACCAGCAGAGAACTAGCCAAAAACATTCAGTACTTC
-,TRBJ2-5,13,-,TRBV29-1,CSGSGSGRETQYF,TGCAGCGGGTCTGGGTCCGGGAGAGAGACCCAGTACTTC
-,TRBJ1-1,12,-,TRBV29-1,CSLSFGGSEAFF,TGCAGCTTATCCTTCGGGGGTTCTGAAGCTTTCTTT
few,TRBJ2-5,15,-,TRBV14,CASSPRHGQQETQYF,TGTGCCAGCAGCCCCCGACACGGACAGCAAGAGACCCAGTACTTC
-,TRBJ2-3,14,-,TRBV7-2,CASSSIPSTDTQYF,TGTGCCAGCAGCTCTATACCTAGCACAGATACGCAGTATTTT
few,TRBJ1-2,12,-,TRBV30,CAWKLGVYGYTF,TGTGCCTGGAAATTGGGAGTATATGGCTACACCTTC